This T cell receptor (beta chain) appears in the sequencing data of a study of beta chain features in type 1 diabetes. Study observations and caveats: Shorter templates might be favored by PCR, equally in patients and controls.

Of note for this clone: Its matching antigen is unknown.

Trimming removed 2 bases from V and 5 bases from J; junction bases left unmatched: 7. This CDR3 comprises 15 residues. Germline V lookup: CDR1 SGHTA, CDR2 FQGNSA. Every bit of the isolated RNA underwent reverse transcription, so sequencing read expressed TCRB transcripts. The repertoire was sequenced with immunoSEQ multiplex PCR; TCRdb's copy has only in-frame clones and lacks some. The sample includes around 140,000 clones, less than 10% of them seen just once. The specimen sequenced was central memory CD4+ T cells from blood. The TCR originated in a woman aged 40 to 50 in good health. The rearrangement links TRBV7-2 to TRBJ2-3; 7 bases match TRBD2. The CDR3 loop reads CASSLQAGTLDTQYF. The CDR3 nucleotides read TGTGCCAGCAGCTTACAAGCGGGGACTCTAGATACGCAGTATTTT. Supplemented by reference TRBV7-2 and TRBJ2-3, the full variable domain reads GAGVSQSPSNKVTEKGKDVELRCDPISGHTALYWYRQSLGQGLEFLIYFQGNSAPDKSGLPSDRFSAERTGGSVSTLTIQRTQQEDSAVYLCASSLQAGTLDTQYFGPGTRLTVL.